The rows below give T cell receptor beta chains drawn from one sample of a study of patients and donors after allogeneic stem cell transplantation. MiXCR was run by TCRdb on the RT-PCR reads, yielding one entry per CDR3 protein. The data show 390,000 or so distinct CDR3 sequences, with more than 15% seen just once and 6.5% to 7.5% held by the top ten. The sample comprised blood, either unsorted or a sorted T cell fraction (not recorded which). These receptor sequences come from a human donor who was either an allogeneic HSCT recipient or a stem cell or donor lymphocyte infusion donor (not recorded which). It is not recorded whose cells these are; they may come from a transplant donor. Both conserved end residues are part of each CDR3. The D gene is left open where the match is weak. Expanded clones are given a class, and other clones once, few, many or no size at all.

d_gene: TRBD2; abundance: NA; v_gene: TRBV10-3; j_gene: TRBJ2-7; CDR3aa: CGTSGDSYEQYF; CDR3nt: TGTGGGACTAGCGGGGATTCCTACGAGCAGTACTTC
d_gene: TRBD2; abundance: few; v_gene: TRBV10-3; j_gene: TRBJ2-7; CDR3aa: CAISVAGGPAYEQYF; CDR3nt: TGTGCCATCAGTGTAGCGGGAGGGCCGGCCTACGAGCAGTACTTC
d_gene: TRBD2; abundance: NA; v_gene: TRBV6-5; j_gene: TRBJ2-7; CDR3aa: CASSYAGTSGTYEQYF; CDR3nt: TGTGCCAGCAGTTACGCCGGGACTAGCGGAACCTACGAGCAGTACTTC
d_gene: NA; abundance: NA; v_gene: TRBV19; j_gene: TRBJ2-3; CDR3aa: CASSISLGTDTQYF; CDR3nt: TGTGCCAGTAGTATAAGTTTGGGCACAGATACGCAGTATTTT
d_gene: NA; abundance: NA; v_gene: TRBV20-1; j_gene: TRBJ1-2; CDR3aa: CSFHHPRGVYGYTF; CDR3nt: TGCAGTTTCCACCATCCAAGGGGCGTCTATGGCTACACCTTC
d_gene: NA; abundance: many; v_gene: TRBV5-1; j_gene: TRBJ2-2; CDR3aa: CASSSSRIPTGELFF; CDR3nt: TGCGCCAGCAGCTCGAGCAGAATCCCCACCGGGGAGCTGTTTTTT
d_gene: NA; abundance: NA; v_gene: TRBV2; j_gene: TRBJ2-7; CDR3aa: CASSEEDAGSYEQYF; CDR3nt: TGTGCCAGCAGTGAGGAGGACGCGGGCTCCTACGAGCAGTACTTC
d_gene: TRBD2; abundance: few; v_gene: TRBV2; j_gene: TRBJ2-5; CDR3aa: CASKGSGGLLETQYF; CDR3nt: TGTGCAAGCAAAGGGAGCGGGGGCCTGTTAGAGACCCAGTACTTC
d_gene: TRBD2; abundance: few; v_gene: TRBV5-1; j_gene: TRBJ2-5; CDR3aa: CASSRTSGEETQYF; CDR3nt: TGCGCCAGCAGCCGAACTAGCGGAGAAGAGACCCAGTACTTC
d_gene: TRBD1; abundance: NA; v_gene: TRBV6-1; j_gene: TRBJ1-1; CDR3aa: CASSVLGTASEAFF; CDR3nt: TGTGCCAGCAGTGTACTTGGGACAGCCAGTGAAGCTTTCTTT
d_gene: NA; abundance: many; v_gene: TRBV7-9; j_gene: TRBJ2-1; CDR3aa: CASSLAQGMGEQFF; CDR3nt: TGTGCCAGCAGCTTAGCGCAGGGGATGGGTGAGCAGTTCTTC
d_gene: TRBD1; abundance: NA; v_gene: TRBV6-2/TRBV6-3; j_gene: TRBJ2-4; CDR3aa: CASSELQGIMNIQYF; CDR3nt: TGTGCCAGCAGTGAACTACAGGGGATTATGAACATTCAGTACTTC
d_gene: TRBD2; abundance: NA; v_gene: TRBV4-1; j_gene: TRBJ2-7; CDR3aa: CASSHVPGTRGYEQYF; CDR3nt: TGCGCCAGCAGCCATGTACCGGGGACTAGGGGGTACGAGCAGTACTTC
d_gene: NA; abundance: few; v_gene: TRBV7-8; j_gene: TRBJ2-3; CDR3aa: CASSWEVEQYF; CDR3nt: TGTGCCAGCAGCTGGGAGGTGGAGCAGTATTTT
d_gene: NA; abundance: NA; v_gene: TRBV5-1; j_gene: TRBJ2-3; CDR3aa: CASSWGGHPRTDTQYF; CDR3nt: TGCGCCAGCAGCTGGGGTGGTCACCCGCGCACAGATACGCAGTATTTT
d_gene: TRBD1; abundance: NA; v_gene: TRBV15; j_gene: TRBJ1-5; CDR3aa: CATTDGDRANQPQHF; CDR3nt: TGTGCCACCACAGATGGGGACAGGGCGAATCAGCCCCAGCATTTT
d_gene: NA; abundance: many; v_gene: TRBV12-3/TRBV12-4; j_gene: TRBJ1-2; CDR3aa: CASSLSGGYTF; CDR3nt: TGTGCCAGCAGTTTGAGCGGGGGCTACACCTTC
d_gene: NA; abundance: NA; v_gene: TRBV11-2; j_gene: TRBJ2-4; CDR3aa: CASSLEGQGKNIQYF; CDR3nt: TGTGCCAGCAGCTTAGAGGGCCAGGGGAAAAACATTCAGTACTTC
d_gene: TRBD2; abundance: many; v_gene: TRBV12-3/TRBV12-4; j_gene: TRBJ2-1; CDR3aa: CASSRPGLGYNEQFF; CDR3nt: TGTGCCAGCAGTCGTCCGGGACTAGGATACAATGAGCAGTTCTTC
d_gene: TRBD2; abundance: NA; v_gene: TRBV3-1; j_gene: TRBJ2-7; CDR3aa: CASSQEIPLPYSGDLYEQYF; CDR3nt: TGTGCCAGCAGCCAAGAGATTCCCCTTCCGTATAGCGGGGACCTCTACGAGCAGTACTTC
d_gene: NA; abundance: few; v_gene: TRBV25-1; j_gene: TRBJ2-1; CDR3aa: CASSEFLSRSSYNEQFF; CDR3nt: TGTGCCAGCAGTGAATTTTTAAGTCGGAGCTCCTACAATGAGCAGTTCTTC
d_gene: NA; abundance: NA; v_gene: TRBV7-8; j_gene: TRBJ2-3; CDR3aa: CATLIVRGTDTQYF; CDR3nt: TGTGCCACCCTCATTGTGCGGGGCACAGATACGCAGTATTTT
d_gene: NA; abundance: few; v_gene: TRBV30; j_gene: TRBJ1-2; CDR3aa: CAWSRTQGGYTF; CDR3nt: TGTGCCTGGAGTCGGACCCAGGGCGGCTACACCTTC
d_gene: TRBD2; abundance: many; v_gene: TRBV5-6; j_gene: TRBJ2-3; CDR3aa: CASNHGLAGGYTDTQYF; CDR3nt: TGTGCCAGCAACCACGGACTAGCGGGGGGGTACACAGATACGCAGTATTTT